This is a list of T cell receptor beta chains from one sample in a study of shared clonotypes between healthy human individuals. Here immunoSEQ multiplex PCR was the method, and the copy in TCRdb shows in-frame clones only, minus some. The sample consists of about 1.1 million clones, around 77% of them appearing once. Sequenced: memory CD4+ T cells from PBMCs. The receptors were gathered from a man aged 18 to 29 in good health. Some clones in this sample may be carry-over from other donors' samples. Both conserved end residues are part of each CDR3. Fields, in order: J gene, clone size, V gene, D gene, CDR3 protein, CDR3 DNA. A D gene is named only where the DNA matches it firmly. Size tells how often a clone was seen (once, few, many) or the class of an expanded clone, and some rows leave it out.

>TRBJ2-3|-|TRBV7-8|TRBD1
CASSFLQGADTQYF
TGTGCCAGCAGCTTTCTGCAGGGGGCAGATACGCAGTATTTT
>TRBJ1-2|-|TRBV4-1|-
CASSLSGLPNYGYTF
TGCGCCAGCAGCCTCAGTGGGTTGCCTAACTATGGCTACACCTTC
>TRBJ2-5|-|TRBV2|-
CASSESANAETQYF
TGTGCCAGCAGTGAATCTGCCAATGCGGAGACCCAGTACTTC
>TRBJ2-7|-|TRBV5-1|TRBD2
CASSLAMTSGHSYEQYF
TGCGCCAGCAGCTTGGCCATGACTAGCGGGCACTCCTACGAGCAGTACTTC
>TRBJ2-1|-|TRBV28|-
CASSPTGGGSFLNEQFF
TGTGCCAGCAGTCCCACTGGGGGTGGGAGTTTTCTCAATGAGCAGTTCTTC
>TRBJ2-1|-|TRBV14|TRBD1
CASSRANEDRALYNEQFF
TGTGCCAGCAGCCGCGCGAACGAGGACAGGGCGCTTTACAATGAGCAGTTCTTC
>TRBJ1-3|-|TRBV28|TRBD1
CASSLSGTGFFSGNTIYF
TGTGCCAGCAGCTTGTCCGGGACAGGGTTTTTTTCTGGAAACACCATATATTTT
>TRBJ2-2|once|TRBV7-9|TRBD1
CASRTDQGQGSTGELFF
TGTGCCAGCAGGACTGACCAGGGACAGGGGTCCACCGGGGAGCTGTTTTTT
>TRBJ1-6|-|TRBV25-1|-
CASSESRQRSPLHF
TGTGCCAGCAGTGAATCGAGACAGCGCTCACCCCTCCACTTT
>TRBJ1-1|once|TRBV6-5|-
CASSYSRRGNTEAFF
TGTGCCAGCAGTTACTCGAGGAGGGGGAACACTGAAGCTTTCTTT
>TRBJ2-2|-|TRBV6-5|-
CASSPPGAGELFF
TGTGCCAGCAGCCCACCCGGGGCCGGGGAGCTGTTTTTT
>TRBJ2-7|-|TRBV15|TRBD1
CATSITGGTYEQYF
TGTGCCACCAGCATTACAGGGGGGACCTACGAGCAGTACTTC
>TRBJ2-7|once|TRBV5-1|TRBD2
CASSPDGGYEQYF
TGCGCCAGCAGCCCCGACGGGGGGTACGAGCAGTACTTC
>TRBJ2-3|few|TRBV7-9|TRBD2
CASSLAAGGLDTQYF
TGTGCCAGCAGCTTAGCGGCGGGAGGGTTGGATACGCAGTATTTT
>TRBJ2-7|-|TRBV2|TRBD2
CASRLAGYEQYF
TGTGCCAGCAGACTAGCGGGTTACGAGCAGTACTTC
>TRBJ1-4|-|TRBV28|TRBD1
CASSPRQGASANEKLFF
TGTGCCAGCAGTCCCCGACAGGGGGCGTCTGCTAATGAAAAACTGTTTTTT
>TRBJ2-7|-|TRBV5-6|-
CASLTSPWPYEQYF
TGTGCCAGCTTGACAAGTCCCTGGCCCTACGAGCAGTACTTC
>TRBJ1-2|many|TRBV30|-
CAWSLDLNYGYTF
TGTGCCTGGAGCCTGGACCTAAACTATGGCTACACCTTC
>TRBJ1-2|-|TRBV25-1|TRBD1
CASRDGTVGSYTF
TGTGCCAGCAGGGACGGGACAGTCGGGAGCTACACCTTC
>TRBJ1-2|-|TRBV2|-
CASSPSYDYGYTF
TGTGCCAGCAGTCCCAGCTACGATTATGGCTACACCTTC
>TRBJ2-5|-|TRBV7-2|TRBD2
CASSLGGLAGGGGETQYF
TGTGCCAGCAGCTTAGGGGGACTAGCGGGAGGAGGAGGAGAGACCCAGTACTTC
>TRBJ1-2|-|TRBV28|-
CASRPPPQGLGGYTF
TGTGCCAGCAGACCTCCACCTCAGGGTCTTGGCGGCTACACCTTC
>TRBJ2-1|few|TRBV5-6|-
CASRFGGPSYNEQFF
TGTGCCAGCAGGTTCGGGGGGCCCTCCTACAATGAGCAGTTCTTC
>TRBJ1-2|-|TRBV30|-
CASRAGAGYGYTF
TGTGCCTCTCGGGCGGGAGCCGGCTATGGCTACACCTTC
>TRBJ1-1|once|TRBV5-1|-
CASSLFQGTEAFF
TGCGCCAGCAGCTTGTTTCAGGGAACTGAAGCTTTCTTT
>TRBJ2-7|many|TRBV2|TRBD2
CASSFSGSGYEQYF
TGTGCCAGCAGTTTTAGCGGGAGTGGGTACGAGCAGTACTTC
>TRBJ1-2|-|TRBV27|TRBD1
CASSPRDRALYGYTF
TGTGCCAGCAGTCCTCGGGACAGGGCCCTCTATGGCTACACCTTC
>TRBJ2-2|-|TRBV20-1|-
CSAPGTGELFF
TGCAGTGCACCAGGGACCGGGGAGCTGTTTTTT
>TRBJ1-5|many|TRBV7-8|-
CASSLASGGRGGRNQPQHF
TGTGCCAGCAGCTTAGCTAGTGGTGGTCGGGGAGGACGCAATCAGCCCCAGCATTTT
>TRBJ2-7|-|TRBV14|TRBD2
CASSRGGLAAYEQYF
TGTGCCAGCAGCCGCGGAGGACTAGCGGCCTACGAGCAGTACTTC
>TRBJ2-5|-|TRBV7-3|TRBD2
CASSRTRTSGTETQYF
TGTGCCAGCAGCCGAACTAGGACTAGCGGGACGGAGACCCAGTACTTC
>TRBJ2-2|-|TRBV27|TRBD2
CASSLGGSGRSTGELFF
TGTGCCAGCAGTTTAGGGGGCAGCGGGAGGTCCACCGGGGAGCTGTTTTTT
>TRBJ2-1|once|TRBV28|TRBD1
CASSLWGGTGRYNEQFF
TGTGCCAGCAGTTTATGGGGAGGGACAGGGAGATACAATGAGCAGTTCTTC
>TRBJ2-2|-|TRBV5-1|-
CASSSATGYGELFF
TGCGCCAGCAGCTCCGCTACGGGGTACGGGGAGCTGTTTTTT
>TRBJ1-1|-|TRBV18|-
CASSPQGLGTEAFF
TGTGCCAGCTCACCTCAGGGCCTAGGCACTGAAGCTTTCTTT
>TRBJ2-5|-|TRBV5-1|-
CASSQDYGETQYF
TGCGCCAGCAGTCAGGACTATGGAGAGACCCAGTACTTC
>TRBJ2-3|-|TRBV9|-
CASSVGGMRTSTDTQYF
TGTGCCAGCAGCGTAGGAGGGATGCGGACTAGCACAGATACGCAGTATTTT
>TRBJ1-2|-|TRBV30|-
CAWLGYYGYTF
TGTGCCTGGCTGGGGTACTATGGCTACACCTTC
>TRBJ2-7|-|TRBV15|TRBD2
CATSLRGASSYEQYF
TGTGCCACCAGCTTGCGGGGGGCTAGCTCCTACGAGCAGTACTTC
>TRBJ1-5|few|TRBV7-9|-
CASSLGQNQPQHF
TGTGCCAGCAGCTTAGGACAGAATCAGCCCCAGCATTTT
>TRBJ2-7|few|TRBV20-1|-
CSASRVEQYF
TGCAGTGCTAGTAGAGTCGAGCAGTACTTC
>TRBJ2-1|-|TRBV2|TRBD2
CASRSTSGSYNEQFF
TGTGCCAGCCGATCGACTAGCGGGTCTTACAATGAGCAGTTCTTC
>TRBJ2-1|-|TRBV9|TRBD2
CASSVAIAGGPFVYEQFF
TGTGCCAGCAGCGTAGCTATAGCGGGAGGGCCTTTCGTCTATGAGCAGTTCTTC
>TRBJ1-1|-|TRBV12-5|-
CASGLSMGGPPFF
TGTGCTAGTGGTTTGTCGATGGGGGGACCGCCCTTCTTT
>TRBJ1-4|-|TRBV7-2|-
CASSEGDINEKLFF
TGTGCCAGCAGCGAGGGGGACATAAATGAAAAACTGTTTTTT
>TRBJ2-3|-|TRBV7-3|TRBD1
CASSPLWGTGTGADTQYF
TGTGCCAGCAGCCCGCTGTGGGGAACCGGGACAGGGGCTGATACGCAGTATTTT
>TRBJ2-5|-|TRBV2|-
CASSEGLGGRETQYF
TGTGCCAGCAGTGAAGGTTTGGGGGGGCGAGAGACCCAGTACTTC
>TRBJ1-5|once|TRBV19|-
CASSIDPLGTQSNF
TGTGCCAGTAGTATAGACCCATTGGGGACCCAATCCAATTTT
>TRBJ2-7|-|TRBV6-1|-
CASSGNGGLESYF
TGTGCCAGCAGTGGGAACGGGGGCCTCGAATCGTACTTC
>TRBJ2-5|-|TRBV28|TRBD2
CASSLGLAGGQETQYF
TGTGCCAGCAGTTTAGGTCTAGCGGGAGGGCAAGAGACCCAGTACTTC
>TRBJ1-5|-|TRBV5-1|-
CASSFDGSSNQPQHF
TGCGCCAGCAGCTTCGACGGAAGTAGCAATCAGCCCCAGCATTTT
>TRBJ2-1|-|TRBV6-1|TRBD2
CASRLAGPEQFF
TGTGCCAGCAGACTAGCGGGACCTGAGCAGTTCTTC
>TRBJ2-5|-|TRBV7-2|TRBD1
CASSIRTGETQYF
TGTGCCAGCAGCATCCGGACAGGAGAGACCCAGTACTTC